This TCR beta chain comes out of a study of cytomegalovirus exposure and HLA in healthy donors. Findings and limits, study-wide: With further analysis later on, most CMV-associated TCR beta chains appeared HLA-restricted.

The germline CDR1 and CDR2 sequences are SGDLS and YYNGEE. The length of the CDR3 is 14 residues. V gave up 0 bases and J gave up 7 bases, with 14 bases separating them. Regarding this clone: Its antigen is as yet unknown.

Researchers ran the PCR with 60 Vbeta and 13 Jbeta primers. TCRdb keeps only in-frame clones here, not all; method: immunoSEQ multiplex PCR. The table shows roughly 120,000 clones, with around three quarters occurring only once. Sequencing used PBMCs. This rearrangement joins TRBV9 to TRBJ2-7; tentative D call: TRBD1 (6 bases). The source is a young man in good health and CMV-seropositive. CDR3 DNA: TGTGCCAGCAGCGTAGGGGCAGGGGCTCGAGAGCAGTACTTC. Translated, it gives CASSVGAGAREQYF.